The 3 T cell receptor beta chains reported below all come from one sample, sequenced in a study of blood T cell repertoires in COVID-19. The repertoire was sequenced with immunoSEQ multiplex PCR; TCRdb's copy has only in-frame clones and lacks some. Of about 290,000 clones listed, over 85% are singletons. What was sequenced was peripheral blood. The receptor set was obtained from a woman in her 30s with COVID-19, enrolled during active disease.

This rearrangement joins TRBV7-2 to TRBJ2-1; TRBD2 matches at 8 bases. V was clipped by 2 bases and J by 8 bases; unmatched bases: 8. The germline V gene encodes CDR1 SGHTA and CDR2 FQGNSA. This CDR3 contains 15 residues. CDR3 nucleotides: TGTGCCAGCAGCTTAAACCTAGCGGGCGGAGATGAGCAGTTCTTC. It specifies CASSLNLAGGDEQFF.

The rearrangement links TRBV19 to TRBJ1-6, with TRBD1 identical over 9 bases. The V and J ends lost 3 bases and 14 bases, in that order; junction bases with no gene match: 8. Germline-derived CDR1 and CDR2 are LNHDA and SQIVND (reference sequence). This CDR3 has 14 amino acids. The CDR3 DNA reads as TGTGCCAGTAGTATGGGGACAGGGTATACATCCCTCCACTTT. It yields the protein CASSMGTGYTSLHF.

The chain joins TRBV12-3 or TRBV12-4 to TRBJ2-7; D is unclear. V gave up 6 bases and J gave up 4 bases, with 10 bases separating them. CDR3 length: 12 amino acids. The chain's CDR3 is CASSSDSYEQYF. CDR3 DNA: TGTGCCAGCAGCTCAGACTCGTACGAGCAGTACTTC.